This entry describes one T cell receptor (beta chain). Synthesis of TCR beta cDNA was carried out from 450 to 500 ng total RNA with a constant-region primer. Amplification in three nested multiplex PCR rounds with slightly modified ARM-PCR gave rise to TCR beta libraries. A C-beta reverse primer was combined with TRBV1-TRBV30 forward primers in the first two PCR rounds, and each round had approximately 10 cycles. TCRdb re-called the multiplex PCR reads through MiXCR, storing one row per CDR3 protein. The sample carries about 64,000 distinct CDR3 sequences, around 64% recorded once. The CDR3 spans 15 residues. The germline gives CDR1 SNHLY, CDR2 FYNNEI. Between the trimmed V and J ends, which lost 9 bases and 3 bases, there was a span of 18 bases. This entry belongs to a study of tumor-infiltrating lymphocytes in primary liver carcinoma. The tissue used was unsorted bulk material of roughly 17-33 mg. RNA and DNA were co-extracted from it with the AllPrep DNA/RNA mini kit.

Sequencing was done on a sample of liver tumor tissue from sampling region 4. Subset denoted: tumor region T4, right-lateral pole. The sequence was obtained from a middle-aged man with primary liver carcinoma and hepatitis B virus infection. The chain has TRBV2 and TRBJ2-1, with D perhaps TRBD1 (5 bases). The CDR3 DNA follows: TGTGCCAGTAGTCTGGACAAAAGCTTCTACAATGAGCAGTTCTTC. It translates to CASSLDKSFYNEQFF.